This T cell receptor (delta chain) was retrieved from a study of gamma-delta T cells after stem cell transplantation. This clone counts as medium-sized. Different DNA sequences within this sample yield the same CDR3. V was trimmed by 0 bases and J by 0 bases, leaving 22 bases between them. CDR3 length: 19 amino acids. Germline V gene data show CDR1 as GEAIGNYY and CDR2 as EKD. TCRdb re-called the RT-PCR reads through CATT. The sample holds more than 1,100 delta-chain clones, 7.3% seen once. The V and J genes are TRDV2 and TRDJ1, with a possible D match to TRDD3 (6 bases). What was sequenced was gamma-delta T cells. This TCR was recovered from a human donor. It is not recorded whose cells these are; they may come from a transplant donor. This chain's CDR3 is CACDTLGGIRYGYTDKLIF. CDR3 in DNA: TGTGCCTGTGACACCCTTGGGGGCATTCGATATGGTTACACCGATAAACTCATCTTT.